This T cell receptor beta chain was found in a study of blood T cells in healthy people across ages. Study outcomes and limitations: Diversity of TCR beta per million T cells declined in a roughly linear way with age. Relative to aged donors, long-lived donors carried more naive CD4+ cells and displayed higher diversity.

Details on this clonotype: Antigen specificity is unknown.

The V gene's germline CDR1 is MGHDK and CDR2 SYGVNS. V gave up 6 bases and J gave up 10 bases; unmatched junction bases: 9. This CDR3 contains 14 residues. PCR was performed a second time for 7 to 11 cycles using a sample-barcoded 5' primer and a J-beta primer mix. Each CDR3 protein is one row after TCRdb ran MiXCR on the 5' RACE reads. The sample lists more than 1,000,000 distinct CDR3 sequences, less than 25% occurring once. The data also belong to a second study, concerning T cells of mothers and their children. That publication notes: A few healthy Caucasian mothers, along with their six children, served as the donors. About 3 million TCR beta reads per child versus over 9 million per mother.

The chain uses TRBV25-1 and TRBJ2-1; 10 bases align to TRBD1. What was sequenced was blood. The receptor was isolated from a girl aged 2-15 years in good health. CDR3: CASRDDRGRREQFF. The DNA for the CDR3 is TGTGCCAGCAGGGACGACAGGGGGCGAAGAGAGCAGTTCTTC.